The clone carrying this TCR beta chain was seen once. RNA transcripts served as template for amplifying TCR beta CDR3 sequences. In the first round, RT-PCR was carried out with HTBI primers, and a multiplex PCR formed the second round. TCRdb recomputed calls from the multiplex PCR reads with MiXCR, one row per CDR3 protein. The table shows nearly 400,000 distinct CDR3 sequences, with about 18% occurring only once. The sample belongs to a study of Graves' ophthalmopathy and Graves' hyperthyroidism. The PBMCs were taken from about 9.7 ml of fresh peripheral blood. Germline V lookup: CDR1 GTSNPN, CDR2 SVGIG (reference sequence). With 3 bases removed from V and 4 bases from J, the gap between germline ends came to 15 bases. This CDR3 spans 14 amino acids.

The chain has TRBV30 and TRBJ2-5; D not resolved. The sample taken for sequencing was peripheral blood. The origin of this receptor is a woman under 30 with Graves' ophthalmopathy. CDR3 region: CAWRQDQSVETQYF. CDR3 sequence (DNA): TGTGCCTGGAGGCAAGATCAGAGCGTAGAGACCCAGTACTTC.